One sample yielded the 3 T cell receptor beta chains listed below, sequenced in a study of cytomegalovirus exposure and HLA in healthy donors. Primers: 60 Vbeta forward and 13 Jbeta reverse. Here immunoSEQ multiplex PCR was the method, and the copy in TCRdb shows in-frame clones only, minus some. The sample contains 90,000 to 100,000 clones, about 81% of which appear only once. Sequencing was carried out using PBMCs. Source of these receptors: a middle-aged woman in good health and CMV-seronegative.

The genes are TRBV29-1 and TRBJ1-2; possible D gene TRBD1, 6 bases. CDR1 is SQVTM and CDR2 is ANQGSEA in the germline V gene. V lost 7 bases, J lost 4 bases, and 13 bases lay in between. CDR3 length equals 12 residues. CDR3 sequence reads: CSDKGVGYGYTF. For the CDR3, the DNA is TGCAGCGACAAGGGGGTAGGCTATGGCTACACCTTC.

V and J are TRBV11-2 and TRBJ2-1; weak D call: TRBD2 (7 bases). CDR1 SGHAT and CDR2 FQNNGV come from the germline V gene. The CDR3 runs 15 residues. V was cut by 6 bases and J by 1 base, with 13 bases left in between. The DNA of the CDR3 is TGTGCCAGCAGTCTAAGGGGGGGGTCCTACAATGAGCAGTTCTTC. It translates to CASSLRGGSYNEQFF.

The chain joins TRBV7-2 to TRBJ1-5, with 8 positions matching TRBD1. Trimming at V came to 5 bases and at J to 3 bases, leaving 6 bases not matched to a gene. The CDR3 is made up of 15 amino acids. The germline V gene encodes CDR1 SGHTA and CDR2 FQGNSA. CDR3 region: CASSPLTGANQPQHF. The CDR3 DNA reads TGTGCCAGCAGCCCCCTGACAGGGGCCAATCAGCCCCAGCATTTT.